The rows below give T cell receptor beta chains drawn from one sample of a study of long-term antiretroviral therapy in people with HIV. Using immunoSEQ multiplex PCR, the repertoire was profiled, and TCRdb retains in-frame clones only, with some absent. The profile shows 25,000 to 35,000 clones, around 83% of them singletons. Sequencing was performed on unsorted PBMCs, taken 0.8 years after starting antiretroviral therapy. These receptor sequences come from a young woman with HIV. Both conserved end residues are part of each CDR3. A D gene is named only where the DNA matches it firmly. Size is omitted from some rows. Given values are once, few, many or a class for expanded clones.

D | J | V | size | CDR3 | DNA
TRBD1 | TRBJ1-2 | TRBV5-4 | - | CASSSRGRNGYTF | TGTGCCAGCAGTTCGAGGGGGCGGAATGGCTACACCTTC
- | TRBJ2-3 | TRBV6-5 | - | CASSYSESISTDTQYF | TGTGCCAGCAGTTACTCCGAATCCATTAGCACAGATACGCAGTATTTT
- | TRBJ1-2 | TRBV9 | - | CASSVGFGHSNYGYTF | TGTGCCAGCAGCGTAGGGTTTGGCCATTCTAACTATGGCTACACCTTC
- | TRBJ2-1 | TRBV7-3 | - | CASRGQNNEQFF | TGTGCCAGCAGAGGGCAGAACAATGAGCAGTTCTTC
- | TRBJ1-2 | TRBV5-6 | - | CASSYSGGLRGYTF | TGTGCCAGCAGCTACTCCGGAGGGTTGCGTGGCTACACCTTC
- | TRBJ1-2 | TRBV7-9 | - | CASSLDPANYGYTF | TGTGCCAGCAGCTTAGATCCGGCTAACTATGGCTACACCTTC
- | TRBJ2-7 | TRBV10-2 | - | CASGRGVPYEQYF | TGCGCCAGCGGGCGAGGGGTCCCCTACGAGCAGTACTTC
- | TRBJ1-1 | TRBV7-9 | - | CASSLALGTEAFF | TGTGCCAGCAGCTTAGCGTTGGGGACTGAAGCTTTCTTT
- | TRBJ2-7 | TRBV2 | once | CASTWTDEQYF | TGTGCCAGCACGTGGACGGACGAGCAGTACTTC
- | TRBJ2-1 | TRBV28 | - | CASSLPTTYNEQFF | TGTGCCAGCAGTTTACCCACCACCTACAATGAGCAGTTCTTC
- | TRBJ2-7 | TRBV6-5 | - | CASSVAAGPNEQYF | TGTGCCAGCAGCGTCGCCGCAGGGCCCAACGAGCAGTACTTC
- | TRBJ1-2 | TRBV10-3 | - | CAIRTENNYGYTF | TGTGCCATCAGGACGGAAAATAACTATGGCTACACCTTC
- | TRBJ2-3 | TRBV7-9 | - | CASSPSTDTQYF | TGTGCCAGCAGCCCCAGCACAGATACGCAGTATTTT
TRBD1 | TRBJ2-5 | TRBV7-9 | - | CSNRGLAETQYF | TGCAGTAACAGGGGTTTGGCAGAGACCCAGTACTTC
- | TRBJ2-3 | TRBV14 | once | CASSFRLEDTQYF | TGTGCCAGCAGCTTCCGACTCGAAGATACGCAGTATTTT
- | TRBJ2-3 | TRBV19 | - | CASSTEPPTDTQYF | TGTGCCAGTAGTACAGAGCCCCCCACAGATACGCAGTATTTT
TRBD1 | TRBJ1-6 | TRBV5-1 | few | CASSSDRGLNSPLHF | TGCGCCAGCAGCTCAGACAGGGGGCTGAATTCACCCCTCCACTTT
- | TRBJ1-2 | TRBV7-6 | - | CASSLESGNYGYTF | TGTGCCAGCAGCTTAGAAAGCGGGAACTATGGCTACACCTTC
- | TRBJ2-5 | TRBV7-8 | - | CASSLVSGRETQYF | TGTGCCAGCAGCTTAGTGTCTGGCAGAGAGACCCAGTACTTC
- | TRBJ1-6 | TRBV5-8 | - | CASSQQALGNSPLHF | TGTGCCAGCAGCCAACAGGCTTTGGGTAATTCACCCCTCCACTTT
- | TRBJ1-1 | TRBV10-3 | - | CAISERTEAFF | TGTGCCATCAGTGAGAGGACTGAAGCTTTCTTT
- | TRBJ1-5 | TRBV19 | - | CARIKWGGNQPQHF | TGTGCCAGGATCAAGTGGGGGGGGAATCAGCCCCAGCATTTT
TRBD2 | TRBJ2-5 | TRBV13 | - | CASSARLAGVETQYF | TGTGCCAGCAGCGCACGACTAGCGGGGGTGGAGACCCAGTACTTC
- | TRBJ2-1 | TRBV5-4 | - | CASSSKDSTYNEQFF | TGTGCCAGCAGCTCCAAAGACAGTACCTACAATGAGCAGTTCTTC
TRBD2 | TRBJ2-5 | TRBV28 | - | CASSPTSGETTQYF | TGTGCCAGCAGCCCGACTAGCGGGGAGACGACCCAGTACTTC
- | TRBJ1-5 | TRBV10-2 | - | CASGAQYNQPQHF | TGCGCCAGCGGAGCACAGTACAATCAGCCCCAGCATTTT
TRBD1 | TRBJ2-1 | TRBV30 | - | CAWSKRQGAYNEQFF | TGTGCCTGGAGCAAGAGACAGGGGGCCTACAATGAGCAGTTCTTC
TRBD1 | TRBJ1-1 | TRBV30 | - | CAWSRDRANTEAFF | TGTGCCTGGAGTCGGGACAGGGCCAACACTGAAGCTTTCTTT
- | TRBJ1-3 | TRBV6-1 | - | CASSAGGFGNTIYF | TGTGCCAGCAGCGCCGGGGGGTTTGGAAACACCATATATTTT
TRBD1 | TRBJ2-2 | TRBV7-7 | - | CASSLETGGGGELFF | TGTGCCAGCAGCTTAGAGACAGGGGGCGGCGGGGAGCTGTTTTTT
TRBD2 | TRBJ2-5 | TRBV6-5 | - | CASSRGTSGAVDQYF | TGTGCCAGCAGTCGTGGGACTAGCGGGGCCGTCGATCAGTACTTC
- | TRBJ1-1 | TRBV9 | medium-sized | CASSVERGAEAFF | TGTGCCAGCAGCGTAGAACGGGGGGCTGAAGCTTTCTTT
- | TRBJ2-3 | TRBV4-2 | - | CASSQGQRDTQYF | TGTGCCAGCAGCCAAGGCCAGCGGGATACGCAGTATTTT
- | TRBJ1-2 | TRBV7-3 | - | CASSLREGSVGYTF | TGTGCCAGCAGCTTAAGAGAGGGTTCGGTCGGCTACACCTTC
TRBD1 | TRBJ2-7 | TRBV2 | - | CASTTGGSSYEQYF | TGTGCCAGCACTACAGGGGGGAGCTCCTACGAGCAGTACTTC
- | TRBJ2-7 | TRBV27 | - | CASSYQVPYEQYF | TGTGCCAGCAGTTACCAGGTTCCCTACGAGCAGTACTTC
TRBD2 | TRBJ2-1 | TRBV5-1 | - | CASSLEGTSGAGEQFF | TGCGCCAGCAGCTTGGAGGGGACTAGCGGGGCGGGTGAGCAGTTCTTC
- | TRBJ2-7 | TRBV6-5 | - | CASTDREAKQYF | TGTGCCAGCACAGACAGGGAGGCAAAGCAGTACTTC
- | TRBJ2-5 | TRBV27 | - | CASSRGLGETQYF | TGTGCCAGCTCCCGGGGACTGGGGGAGACCCAGTACTTC
- | TRBJ1-2 | TRBV28 | - | CASSVNPTTHGYTF | TGTGCCAGCAGTGTGAACCCTACAACGCATGGCTACACCTTC
- | TRBJ1-6 | TRBV5-4 | - | CASSSVGQNSPLHF | TGTGCCAGCAGCTCCGTGGGGCAAAATTCACCCCTCCACTTT
- | TRBJ1-5 | TRBV6-5 | - | CASSAGYGPQHF | TGTGCCAGCAGCGCAGGTTATGGGCCCCAGCATTTT
- | TRBJ1-1 | TRBV6-5 | - | CASSYFGGNENAEAFF | TGTGCCAGCAGTTACTTTGGGGGAAATGAAAACGCTGAAGCTTTCTTT
- | TRBJ1-4 | TRBV6-6 | - | CASSYIGDGLFF | TGTGCCAGCAGTTACATAGGGGATGGACTGTTTTTT
TRBD1 | TRBJ1-1 | TRBV19 | - | CASSDRDRNTEAFF | TGTGCCAGTAGTGACCGGGACAGAAACACTGAAGCTTTCTTT